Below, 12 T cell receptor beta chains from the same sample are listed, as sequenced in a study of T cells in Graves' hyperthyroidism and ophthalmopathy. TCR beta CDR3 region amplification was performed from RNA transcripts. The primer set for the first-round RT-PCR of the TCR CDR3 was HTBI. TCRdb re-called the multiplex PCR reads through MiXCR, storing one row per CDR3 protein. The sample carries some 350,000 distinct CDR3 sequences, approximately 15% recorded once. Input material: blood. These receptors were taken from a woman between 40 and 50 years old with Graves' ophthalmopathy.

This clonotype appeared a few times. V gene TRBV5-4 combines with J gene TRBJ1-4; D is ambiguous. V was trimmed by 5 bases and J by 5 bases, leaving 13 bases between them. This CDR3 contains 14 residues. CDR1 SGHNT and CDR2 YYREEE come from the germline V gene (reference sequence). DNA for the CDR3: TGTGCCAGCAGTACTACAGACTTCAATGAAAAACTGTTTTTT. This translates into CASSTTDFNEKLFF. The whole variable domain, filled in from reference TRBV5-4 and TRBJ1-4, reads ETGVTQSPTHLIKTRGQQVTLRCSSQSGHNTVSWYQQALGQGPQFIFQYYREEENGRGNFPPRFSGLQFPNYSSELNVNALELDDSALYLCASSTTDFNEKLFFGSGTQLSVL.

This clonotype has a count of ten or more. The CDR3 protein is CASSPGLAGGEQYF. The CDR3 nucleotides read TGTGCCAGCAGTCCGGGACTAGCGGGAGGCGAGCAGTACTTC. The chain combines TRBV28 with TRBJ2-7; TRBD2 agrees at 15 bases. Germline-derived CDR1 and CDR2 are MDHEN and SYDVKM. The CDR3 runs 14 residues. Losses at the gene ends were 5 bases for V and 6 bases for J; bases not matched to a gene: 2.

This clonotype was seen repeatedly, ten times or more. The CDR3 nucleotides read TGTGCCACCAGTGTGTTGGGGTTAGGAAGCGGAAGCACAGATACGCAGTATTTT. Amino acids: CATSVLGLGSGSTDTQYF. The rearrangement uses TRBV24-1 and TRBJ2-3, with a possible D match to TRBD2 (5 bases). V was clipped by 5 bases and J by 0 bases, with 20 bases between them. The germline gives CDR1 KGHDR, CDR2 SFDVKD. There are 18 residues in the CDR3.

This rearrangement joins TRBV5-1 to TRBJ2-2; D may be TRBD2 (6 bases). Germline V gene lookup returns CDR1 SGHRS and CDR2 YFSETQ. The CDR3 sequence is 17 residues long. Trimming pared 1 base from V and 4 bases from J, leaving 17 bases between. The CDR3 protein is CASSLIGRRDFTGELFF. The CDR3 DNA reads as TGCGCCAGCAGCTTGATCGGGCGCAGGGACTTCACCGGGGAGCTGTTTTTT.

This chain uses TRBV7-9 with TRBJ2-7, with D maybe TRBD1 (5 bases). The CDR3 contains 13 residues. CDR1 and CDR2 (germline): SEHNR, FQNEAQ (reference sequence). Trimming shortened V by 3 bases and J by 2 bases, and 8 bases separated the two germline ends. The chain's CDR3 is CASSLQGPYEQYF. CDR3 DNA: TGTGCCAGCAGCTTGCAGGGTCCCTACGAGCAGTACTTC. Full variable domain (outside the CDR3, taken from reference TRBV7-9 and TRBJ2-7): DTGVSQNPRHKITKRGQNVTFRCDPISEHNRLYWYRQTLGQGPEFLTYFQNEAQLEKSRLLSDRFSAERPKGSFSTLEIQRTEQGDSAMYLCASSLQGPYEQYFGPGTRLTVT.

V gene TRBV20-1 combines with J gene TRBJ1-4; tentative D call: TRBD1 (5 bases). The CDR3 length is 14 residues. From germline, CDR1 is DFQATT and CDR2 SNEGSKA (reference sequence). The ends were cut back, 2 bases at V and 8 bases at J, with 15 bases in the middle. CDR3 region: CSARSGGAGEKLFF. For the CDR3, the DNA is TGCAGTGCTAGATCGGGAGGGGCCGGCGAAAAACTGTTTTTT.

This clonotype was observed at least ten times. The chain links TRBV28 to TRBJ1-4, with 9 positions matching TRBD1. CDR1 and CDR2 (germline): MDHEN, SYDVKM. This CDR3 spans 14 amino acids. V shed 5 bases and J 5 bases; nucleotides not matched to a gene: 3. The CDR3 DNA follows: TGTGCCAGCAGTGACGGGACAGGGAATGAAAAACTGTTTTTT. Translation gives CASSDGTGNEKLFF.

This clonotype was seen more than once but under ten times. The CDR3 DNA reads as TGTGCCAGCGGCGCGGGACTAGCGGGAGGGTTATACGAGCAGTACTTC. This translates into CASGAGLAGGLYEQYF. The gene calls are TRBV9 and TRBJ2-7; 16 nucleotides align to TRBD2. The V segment lost 7 bases and the J segment 4 bases; nucleotides outside the gene matches: 8. Per germline, CDR1 SGDLS and CDR2 YYNGEE. The CDR3 runs to 16 residues.

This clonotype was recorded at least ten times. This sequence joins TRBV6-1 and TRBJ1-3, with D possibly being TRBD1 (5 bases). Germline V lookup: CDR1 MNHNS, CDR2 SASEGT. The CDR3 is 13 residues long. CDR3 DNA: TGTGCGACAGCCGCCGACTCTGGAAACACCATATATTTT. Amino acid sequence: CATAADSGNTIYF.

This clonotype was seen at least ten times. The CDR3 sequence is CASSSQTGTATDTQYF. The CDR3 coding sequence is TGTGCCAGCAGCTCTCAAACCGGGACAGCCACAGATACGCAGTATTTT. The chain uses TRBV7-9 and TRBJ2-3; 7 bases fit TRBD1. This CDR3 spans 16 amino acids. Germline CDR1 and CDR2: SEHNR and FQNEAQ (reference sequence). After removal of 4 bases from V and 2 bases from J, the junction contained 9 bases not matched to a gene. Full variable domain (missing parts from reference TRBV7-9 and TRBJ2-3): DTGVSQNPRHKITKRGQNVTFRCDPISEHNRLYWYRQTLGQGPEFLTYFQNEAQLEKSRLLSDRFSAERPKGSFSTLEIQRTEQGDSAMYLCASSSQTGTATDTQYFGPGTRLTVL.

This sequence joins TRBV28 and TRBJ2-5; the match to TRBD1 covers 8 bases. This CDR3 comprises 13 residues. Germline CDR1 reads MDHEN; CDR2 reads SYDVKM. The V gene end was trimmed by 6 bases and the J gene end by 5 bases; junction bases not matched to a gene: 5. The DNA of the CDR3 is TGTGCCAGCAGCCTGGGACAGGCCGAGACCCAGTACTTC. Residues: CASSLGQAETQYF. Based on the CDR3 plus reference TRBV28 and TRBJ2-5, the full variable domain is DVKVTQSSRYLVKRTGEKVFLECVQDMDHENMFWYRQDPGLGLRLIYFSYDVKMKEKGDIPEGYSVSREKKERFSLILESASTNQTSMYLCASSLGQAETQYFGPGTRLLVL.

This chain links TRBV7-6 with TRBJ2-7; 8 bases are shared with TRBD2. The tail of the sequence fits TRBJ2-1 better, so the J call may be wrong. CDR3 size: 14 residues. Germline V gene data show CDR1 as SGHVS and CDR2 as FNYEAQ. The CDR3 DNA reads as TGTGCCAGCAGCTCCAGCGGGAGCGCCTACGAGCAGTTCTTC. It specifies CASSSSGSAYEQFF.